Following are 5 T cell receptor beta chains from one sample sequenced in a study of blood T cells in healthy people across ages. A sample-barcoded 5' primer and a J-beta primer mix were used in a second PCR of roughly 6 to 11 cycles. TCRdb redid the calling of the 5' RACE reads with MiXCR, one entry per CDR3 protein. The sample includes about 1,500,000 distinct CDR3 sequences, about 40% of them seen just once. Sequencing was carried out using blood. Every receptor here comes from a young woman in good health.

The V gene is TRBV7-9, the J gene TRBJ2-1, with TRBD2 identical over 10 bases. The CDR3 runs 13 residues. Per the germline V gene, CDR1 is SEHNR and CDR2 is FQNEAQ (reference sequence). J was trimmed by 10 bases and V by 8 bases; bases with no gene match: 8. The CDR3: CASDPSGSQEQFF. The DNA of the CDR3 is TGTGCCAGCGACCCTAGCGGGAGCCAGGAGCAGTTCTTC.

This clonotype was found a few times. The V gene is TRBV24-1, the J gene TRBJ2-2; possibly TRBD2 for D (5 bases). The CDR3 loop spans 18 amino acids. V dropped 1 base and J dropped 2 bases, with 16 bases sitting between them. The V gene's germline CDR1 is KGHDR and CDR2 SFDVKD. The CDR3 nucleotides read TGTGCCACCAGTGATTTCCCTGGGCTAGCCGGTAACACCGGGGAGCTGTTTTTT. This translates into CATSDFPGLAGNTGELFF.

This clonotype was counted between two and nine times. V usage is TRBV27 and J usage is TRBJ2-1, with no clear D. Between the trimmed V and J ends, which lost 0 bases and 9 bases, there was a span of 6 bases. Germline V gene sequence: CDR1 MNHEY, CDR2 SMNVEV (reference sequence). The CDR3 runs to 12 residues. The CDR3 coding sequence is TGTGCCAGCAGTTTATCGGGCGCTGAGCAGTTCTTC. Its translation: CASSLSGAEQFF.

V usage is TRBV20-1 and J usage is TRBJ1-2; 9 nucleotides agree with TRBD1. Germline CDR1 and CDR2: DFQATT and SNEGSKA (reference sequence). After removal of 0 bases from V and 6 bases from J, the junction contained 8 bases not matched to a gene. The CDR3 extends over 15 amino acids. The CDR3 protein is CSARDGKQGADGYTF. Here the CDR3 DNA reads TGCAGTGCTAGAGATGGGAAACAGGGGGCGGATGGCTACACCTTC.

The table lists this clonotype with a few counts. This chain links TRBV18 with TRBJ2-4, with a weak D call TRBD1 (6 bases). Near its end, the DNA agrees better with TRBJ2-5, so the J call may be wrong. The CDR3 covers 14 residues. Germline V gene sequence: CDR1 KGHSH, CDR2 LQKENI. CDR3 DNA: TGTGCCAGCTCACCGGGGACAAGGAGAGAGACCCAGTACTTC. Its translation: CASSPGTRRETQYF.